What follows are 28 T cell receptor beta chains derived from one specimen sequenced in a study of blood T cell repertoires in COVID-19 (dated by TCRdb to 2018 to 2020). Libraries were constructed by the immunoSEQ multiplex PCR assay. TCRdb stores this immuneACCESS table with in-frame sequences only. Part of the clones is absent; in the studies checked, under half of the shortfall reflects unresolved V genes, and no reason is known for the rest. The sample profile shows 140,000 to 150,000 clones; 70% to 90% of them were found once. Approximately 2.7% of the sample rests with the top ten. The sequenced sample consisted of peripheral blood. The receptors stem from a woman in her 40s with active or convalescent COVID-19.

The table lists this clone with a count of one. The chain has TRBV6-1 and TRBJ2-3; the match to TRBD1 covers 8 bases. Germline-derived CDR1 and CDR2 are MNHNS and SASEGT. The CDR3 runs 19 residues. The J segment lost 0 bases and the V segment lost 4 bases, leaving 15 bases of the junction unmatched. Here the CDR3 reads CASSGDRGRRTRSTDTQYF. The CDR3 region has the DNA TGTGCCAGCAGTGGCGACAGGGGTCGCCGGACAAGGAGCACAGATACGCAGTATTTT.

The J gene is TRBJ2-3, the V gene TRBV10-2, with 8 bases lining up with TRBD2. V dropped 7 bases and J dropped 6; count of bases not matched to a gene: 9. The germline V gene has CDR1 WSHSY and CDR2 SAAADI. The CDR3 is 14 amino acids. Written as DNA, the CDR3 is TGCGCCAGCACGGCCGCGGGGGGAGTGGATACGCAGTATTTT. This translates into CASTAAGGVDTQYF.

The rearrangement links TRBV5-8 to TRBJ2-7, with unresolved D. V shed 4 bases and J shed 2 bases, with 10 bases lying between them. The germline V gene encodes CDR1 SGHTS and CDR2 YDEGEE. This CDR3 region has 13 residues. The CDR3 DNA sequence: TGTGCCAGCAGCCCAGAGGTGGCCTACGAGCAGTACTTC. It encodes CASSPEVAYEQYF.

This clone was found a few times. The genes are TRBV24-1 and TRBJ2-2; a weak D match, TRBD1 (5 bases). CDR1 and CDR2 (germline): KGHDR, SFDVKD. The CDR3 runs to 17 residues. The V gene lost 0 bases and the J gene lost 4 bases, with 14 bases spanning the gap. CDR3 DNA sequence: TGTGCCACCAGTGATTTGCGCGGAAAAAGGGGCACCGGGGAGCTGTTTTTT. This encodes CATSDLRGKRGTGELFF.

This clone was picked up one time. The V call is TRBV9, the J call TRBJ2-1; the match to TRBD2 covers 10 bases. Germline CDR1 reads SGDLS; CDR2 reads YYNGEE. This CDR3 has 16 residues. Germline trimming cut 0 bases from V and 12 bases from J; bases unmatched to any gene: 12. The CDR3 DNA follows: TGTGCCAGCAGCGTAGCTAGTGGACTAGCGGACATGGGGCAGTTCTTC. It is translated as CASSVASGLADMGQFF.

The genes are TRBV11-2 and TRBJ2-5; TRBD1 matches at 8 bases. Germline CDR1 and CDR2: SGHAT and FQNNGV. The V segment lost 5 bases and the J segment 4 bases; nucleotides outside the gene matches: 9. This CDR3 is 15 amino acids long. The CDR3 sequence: CASSARQGRRETQYF. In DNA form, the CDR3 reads TGTGCCAGCAGCGCCCGACAGGGGCGCCGAGAGACCCAGTACTTC.

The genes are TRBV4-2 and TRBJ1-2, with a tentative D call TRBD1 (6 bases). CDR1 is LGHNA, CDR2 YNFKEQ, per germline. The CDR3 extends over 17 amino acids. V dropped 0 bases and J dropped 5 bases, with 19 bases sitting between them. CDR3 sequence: CASSQDSASGHRYGYTF. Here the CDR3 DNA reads TGTGCCAGCAGCCAAGATAGCGCTTCGGGACACCGATATGGCTACACCTTC.

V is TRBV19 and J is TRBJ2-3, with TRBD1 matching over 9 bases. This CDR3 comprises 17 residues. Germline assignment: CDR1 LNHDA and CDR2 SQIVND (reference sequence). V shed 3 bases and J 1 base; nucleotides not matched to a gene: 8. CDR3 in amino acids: CASSIPQQGAGTDTQYF. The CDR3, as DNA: TGTGCCAGTAGTATTCCCCAACAGGGGGCAGGCACAGATACGCAGTATTTT.

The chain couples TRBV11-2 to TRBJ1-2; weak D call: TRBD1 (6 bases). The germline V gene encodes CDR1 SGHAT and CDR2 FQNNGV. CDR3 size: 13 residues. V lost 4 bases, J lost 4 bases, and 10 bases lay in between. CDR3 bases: TGTGCCAGCAGCTCCACAGGGCCCTATGGCTACACCTTC. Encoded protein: CASSSTGPYGYTF.

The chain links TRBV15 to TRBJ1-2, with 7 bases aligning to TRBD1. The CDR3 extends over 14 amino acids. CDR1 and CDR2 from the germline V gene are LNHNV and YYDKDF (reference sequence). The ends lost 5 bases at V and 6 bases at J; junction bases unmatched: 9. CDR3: CATSPRQGGNGYTF. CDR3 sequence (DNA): TGTGCCACCAGCCCAAGACAGGGAGGAAATGGCTACACCTTC.

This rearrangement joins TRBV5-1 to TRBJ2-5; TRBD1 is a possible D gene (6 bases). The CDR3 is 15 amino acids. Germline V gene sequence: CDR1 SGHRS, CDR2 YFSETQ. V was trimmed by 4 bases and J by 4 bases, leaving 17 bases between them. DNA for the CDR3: TGCGCCAGCAGCCCAGGGACACCCAGGGGAGAGACCCAGTACTTC. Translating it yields CASSPGTPRGETQYF. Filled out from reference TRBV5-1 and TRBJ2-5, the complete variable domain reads KAGVTQTPRYLIKTRGQQVTLSCSPISGHRSVSWYQQTPGQGLQFLFEYFSETQRNKGNFPGRFSGRQFSNSRSEMNVSTLELGDSALYLCASSPGTPRGETQYFGPGTRLLVL.

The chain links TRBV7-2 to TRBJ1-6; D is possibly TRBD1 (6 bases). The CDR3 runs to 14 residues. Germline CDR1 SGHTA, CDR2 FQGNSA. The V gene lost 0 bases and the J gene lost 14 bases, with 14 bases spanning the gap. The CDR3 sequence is CASSLAGGGRTLHF. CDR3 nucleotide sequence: TGTGCCAGCAGCTTAGCGGGGGGGGGCCGGACCCTCCACTTT.

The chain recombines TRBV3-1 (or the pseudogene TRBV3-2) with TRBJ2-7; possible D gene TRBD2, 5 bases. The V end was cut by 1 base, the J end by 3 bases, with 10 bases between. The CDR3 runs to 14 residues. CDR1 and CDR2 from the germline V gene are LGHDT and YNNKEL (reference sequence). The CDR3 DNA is TGTGCCAGCAGCCAAGGATCGGGGTTCTACGAGCAGTACTTC. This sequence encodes CASSQGSGFYEQYF.

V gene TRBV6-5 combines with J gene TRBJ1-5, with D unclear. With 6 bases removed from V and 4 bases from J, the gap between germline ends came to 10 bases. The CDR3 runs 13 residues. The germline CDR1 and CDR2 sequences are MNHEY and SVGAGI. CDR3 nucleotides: TGTGCCAGCAGATTTACAGAGAATCAGCCCCAGCATTTT. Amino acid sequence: CASRFTENQPQHF.

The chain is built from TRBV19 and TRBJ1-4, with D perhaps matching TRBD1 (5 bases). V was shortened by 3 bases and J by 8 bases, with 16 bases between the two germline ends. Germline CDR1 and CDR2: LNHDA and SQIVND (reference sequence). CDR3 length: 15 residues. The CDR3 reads CASSILGQPSEKLFF. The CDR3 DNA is TGTGCCAGTAGTATTTTGGGGCAGCCAAGCGAAAAACTGTTTTTT.

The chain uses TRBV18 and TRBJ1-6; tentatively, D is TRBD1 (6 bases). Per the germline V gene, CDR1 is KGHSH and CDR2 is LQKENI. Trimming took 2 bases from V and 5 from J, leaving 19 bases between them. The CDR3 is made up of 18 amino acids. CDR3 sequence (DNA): TGTGCCAGCTCACCATTCCCCTTAAACAGGGTGAATAATTCACCCCTCCACTTT. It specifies CASSPFPLNRVNNSPLHF. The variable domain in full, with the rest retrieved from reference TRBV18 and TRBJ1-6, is NAGVMQNPRHLVRRRGQEARLRCSPMKGHSHVYWYRQLPEEGLKFMVYLQKENIIDESGMPKERFSAEFPKEGPSILRIQQVVRGDSAAYFCASSPFPLNRVNNSPLHFGNGTRLTVT.

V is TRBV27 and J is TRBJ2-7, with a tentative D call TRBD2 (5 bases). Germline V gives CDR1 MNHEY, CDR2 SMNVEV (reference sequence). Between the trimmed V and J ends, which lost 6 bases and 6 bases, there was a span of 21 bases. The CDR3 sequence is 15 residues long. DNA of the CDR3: TGTGCCAGCAGGCCTCAAGGAGGTTCGCGGAGCGAGCAGTACTTC. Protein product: CASRPQGGSRSEQYF.

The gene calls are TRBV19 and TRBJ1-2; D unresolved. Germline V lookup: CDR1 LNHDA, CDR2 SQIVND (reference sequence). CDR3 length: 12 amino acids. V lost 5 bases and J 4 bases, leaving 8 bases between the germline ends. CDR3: CASSLRGYGYTF. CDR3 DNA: TGTGCCAGTAGTCTCCGCGGCTATGGCTACACCTTC.

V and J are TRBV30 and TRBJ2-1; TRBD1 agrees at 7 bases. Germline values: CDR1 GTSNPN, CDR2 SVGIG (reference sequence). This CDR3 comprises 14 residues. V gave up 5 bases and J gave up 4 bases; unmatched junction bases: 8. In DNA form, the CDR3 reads TGTGCCTGGGGACGGGACAGTTTTTACAATGAGCAGTTCTTC. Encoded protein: CAWGRDSFYNEQFF.

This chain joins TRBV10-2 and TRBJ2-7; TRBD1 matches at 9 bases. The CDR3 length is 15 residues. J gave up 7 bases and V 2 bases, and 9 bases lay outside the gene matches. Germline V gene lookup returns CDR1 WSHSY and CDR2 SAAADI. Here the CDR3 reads CASSEVRTGVREQYF. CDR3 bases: TGCGCCAGCAGTGAGGTACGGACAGGGGTGCGGGAGCAGTACTTC.

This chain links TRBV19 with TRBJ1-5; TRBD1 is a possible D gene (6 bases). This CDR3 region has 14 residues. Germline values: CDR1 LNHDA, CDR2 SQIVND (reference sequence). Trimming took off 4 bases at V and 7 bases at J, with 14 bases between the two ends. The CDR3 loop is CASSTVQGSQPQHF. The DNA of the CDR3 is TGTGCCAGTAGTACCGTACAGGGCAGCCAGCCCCAGCATTTT.

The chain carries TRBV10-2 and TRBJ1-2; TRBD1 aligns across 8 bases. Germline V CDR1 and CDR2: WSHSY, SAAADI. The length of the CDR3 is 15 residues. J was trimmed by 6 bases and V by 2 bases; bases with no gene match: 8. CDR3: CASSERTGLKNGYTF. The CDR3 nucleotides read TGCGCCAGCAGTGAGCGGACAGGGTTAAAGAATGGCTACACCTTC.

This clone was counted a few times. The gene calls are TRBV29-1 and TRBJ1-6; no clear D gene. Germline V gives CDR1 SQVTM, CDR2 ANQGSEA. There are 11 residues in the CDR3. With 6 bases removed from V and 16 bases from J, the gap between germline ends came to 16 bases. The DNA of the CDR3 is TGCAGCGTCGCTGACCGGGGAGGGCTCCACTTT. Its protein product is CSVADRGGLHF.

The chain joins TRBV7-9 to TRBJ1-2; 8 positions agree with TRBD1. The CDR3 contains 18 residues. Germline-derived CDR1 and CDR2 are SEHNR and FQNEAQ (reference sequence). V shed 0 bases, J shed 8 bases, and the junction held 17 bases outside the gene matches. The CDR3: CASSLAVRTGYLSRGYTF. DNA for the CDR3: TGTGCCAGCAGCTTAGCCGTAAGGACAGGGTATCTTTCTCGGGGCTACACCTTC.

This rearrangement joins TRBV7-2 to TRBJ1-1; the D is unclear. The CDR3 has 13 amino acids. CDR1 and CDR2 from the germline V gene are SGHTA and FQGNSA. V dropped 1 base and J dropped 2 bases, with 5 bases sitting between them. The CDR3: CASSLVRNTEAFF. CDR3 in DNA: TGTGCCAGCAGCTTAGTCAGAAACACTGAAGCTTTCTTT.

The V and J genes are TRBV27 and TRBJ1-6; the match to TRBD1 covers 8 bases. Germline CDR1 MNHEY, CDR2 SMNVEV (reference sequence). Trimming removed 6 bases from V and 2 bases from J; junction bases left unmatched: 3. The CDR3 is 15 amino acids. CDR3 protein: CASRRTGTYNSPLHF. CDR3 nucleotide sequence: TGTGCCAGCAGGCGGACAGGGACCTATAATTCACCCCTCCACTTT.

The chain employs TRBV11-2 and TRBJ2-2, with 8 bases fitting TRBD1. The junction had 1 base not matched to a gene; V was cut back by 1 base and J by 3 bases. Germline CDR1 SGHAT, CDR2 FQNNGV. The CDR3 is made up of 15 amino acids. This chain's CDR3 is CASSLVTGDTGELFF. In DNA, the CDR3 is TGTGCCAGCAGCTTAGTGACAGGGGACACCGGGGAGCTGTTTTTT.

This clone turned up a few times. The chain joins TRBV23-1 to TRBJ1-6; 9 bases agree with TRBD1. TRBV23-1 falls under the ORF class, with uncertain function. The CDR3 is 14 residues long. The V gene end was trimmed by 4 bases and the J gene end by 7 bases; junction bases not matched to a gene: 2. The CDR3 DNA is TGCGCCAGCAGTCCGGACAGGGGAAATTCACCCCTCCACTTT. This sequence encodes CASSPDRGNSPLHF.